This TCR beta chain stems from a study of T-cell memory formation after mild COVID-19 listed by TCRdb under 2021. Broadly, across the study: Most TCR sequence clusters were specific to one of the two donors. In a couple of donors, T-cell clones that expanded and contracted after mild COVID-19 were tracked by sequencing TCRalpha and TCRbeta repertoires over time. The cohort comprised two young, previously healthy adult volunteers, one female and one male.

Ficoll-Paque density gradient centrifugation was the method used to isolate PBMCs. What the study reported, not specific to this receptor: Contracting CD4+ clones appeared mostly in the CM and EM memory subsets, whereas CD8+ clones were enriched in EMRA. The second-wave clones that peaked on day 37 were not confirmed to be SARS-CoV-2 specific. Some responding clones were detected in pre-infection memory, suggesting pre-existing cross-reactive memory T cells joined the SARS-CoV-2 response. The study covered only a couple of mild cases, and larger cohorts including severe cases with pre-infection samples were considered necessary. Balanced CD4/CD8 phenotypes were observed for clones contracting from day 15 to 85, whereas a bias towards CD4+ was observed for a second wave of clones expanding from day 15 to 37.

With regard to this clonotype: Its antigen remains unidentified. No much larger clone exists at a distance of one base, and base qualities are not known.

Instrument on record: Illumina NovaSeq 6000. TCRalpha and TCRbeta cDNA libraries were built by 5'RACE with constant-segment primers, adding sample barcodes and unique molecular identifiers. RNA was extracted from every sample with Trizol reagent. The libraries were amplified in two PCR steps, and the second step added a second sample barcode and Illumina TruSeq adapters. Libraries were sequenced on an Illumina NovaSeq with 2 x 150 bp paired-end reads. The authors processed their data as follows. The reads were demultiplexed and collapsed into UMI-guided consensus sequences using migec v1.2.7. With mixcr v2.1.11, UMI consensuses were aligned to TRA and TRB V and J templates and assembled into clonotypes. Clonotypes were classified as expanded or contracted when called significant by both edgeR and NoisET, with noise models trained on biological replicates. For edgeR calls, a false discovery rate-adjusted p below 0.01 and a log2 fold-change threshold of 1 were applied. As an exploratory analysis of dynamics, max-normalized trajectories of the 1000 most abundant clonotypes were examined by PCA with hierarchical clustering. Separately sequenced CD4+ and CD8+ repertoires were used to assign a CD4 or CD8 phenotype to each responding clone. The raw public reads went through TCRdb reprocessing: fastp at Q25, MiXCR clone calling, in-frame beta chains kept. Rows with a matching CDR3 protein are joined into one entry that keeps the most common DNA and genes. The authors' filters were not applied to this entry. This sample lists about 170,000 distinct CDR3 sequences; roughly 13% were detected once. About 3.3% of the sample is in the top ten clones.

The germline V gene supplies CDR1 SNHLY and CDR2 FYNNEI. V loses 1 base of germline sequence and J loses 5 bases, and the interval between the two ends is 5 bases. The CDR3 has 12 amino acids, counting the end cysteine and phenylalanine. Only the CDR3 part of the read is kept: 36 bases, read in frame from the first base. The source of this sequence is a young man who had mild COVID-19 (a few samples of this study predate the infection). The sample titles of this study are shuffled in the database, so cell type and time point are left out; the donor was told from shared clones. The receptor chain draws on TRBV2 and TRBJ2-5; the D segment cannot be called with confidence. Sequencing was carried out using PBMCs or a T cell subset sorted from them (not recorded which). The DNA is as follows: TGTGCCAGCAGTGAAGGATGGGAGACCCAGTACTTC. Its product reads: CASSEGWETQYF.